This TCR beta chain came from a study of OX40 agonist ivuxolimab in advanced cancers. Here immunoSEQ multiplex PCR was the method, and the copy in TCRdb shows in-frame clones only, minus some. The sample shows tens of thousands of clones, approximately 80% of them seen only once. The sample was CD4+ or CD8+ T cells sorted from blood, taken in a trial of the OX40 agonist ivuxolimab. This sequence was found in an adult with an advanced solid tumor such as melanoma, head and neck, liver or kidney cancer.

As DNA, the CDR3 is TGTGCCTGGAGCCCTAGGGGACTAGCTTTTACCGGGGAGCTGTTTTTT. Amino acids: CAWSPRGLAFTGELFF. This chain joins TRBV30 and TRBJ2-2; 9 bases line up with TRBD2. The CDR3 loop spans 16 amino acids. The V gene end was trimmed by 3 bases and the J gene end by 5 bases; junction bases not matched to a gene: 10. Germline V lookup: CDR1 GTSNPN, CDR2 SVGIG (reference sequence).